This is a list of T cell receptor beta chains from one sample in a study of T-cell reconstitution after alpha-beta-depleted transplantation in children. Each CDR3 protein gets one entry after TCRdb re-called the PCR reads with MiXCR. The sample has a few hundred thousand distinct CDR3 sequences, about a tenth seen once. The sample consisted of PBMCs from the stem cell graft donor, taken from the stem cell graft. The receptors derive from a human donor who donated a stem cell graft to a child with acute lymphoblastic leukemia. Both conserved end residues are part of each CDR3. The order of the fields is D gene, clone size, J gene, V gene, CDR3 protein, CDR3 DNA. A D gene is named only where the DNA matches it firmly. Clone size is shown for a subset of rows, as once, few, many or a class of expanded clone.

TRBD1,many,TRBJ1-6,TRBV7-8,CASSHRGRSYNSPLHF,TGTGCCAGCAGCCACAGGGGAAGATCCTATAATTCACCCCTCCACTTT
.,many,TRBJ2-7,TRBV20-1,CSASRAANPNEQYF,TGCAGTGCTAGCCGCGCGGCCAATCCTAACGAGCAGTACTTC
.,.,TRBJ1-1,TRBV28,CASSLFWVNTEAFF,TGTGCCAGCAGTTTATTTTGGGTGAACACTGAAGCTTTCTTT
.,.,TRBJ2-1,TRBV7-6,CASSRPDSNEQFF,TGTGCCAGCAGCCGCCCGGATAGCAATGAGCAGTTCTTC
TRBD1,many,TRBJ2-5,TRBV12-3/TRBV12-4,CASSTGTGAQETQYF,TGTGCCAGCAGTACCGGGACAGGGGCTCAAGAGACCCAGTACTTC
TRBD1,few,TRBJ1-5,TRBV20-1,CSASDDRGFQPQHF,TGCAGTGCTAGCGATGACAGGGGATTCCAGCCCCAGCATTTT
TRBD1,many,TRBJ2-7,TRBV9,CASSPYGQGAYEQYF,TGTGCCAGCAGCCCCTACGGACAGGGGGCCTACGAGCAGTACTTC
.,many,TRBJ2-5,TRBV12-3/TRBV12-4,CASSFLETQYF,.
.,many,TRBJ2-3,TRBV29-1,CSVVGTDTQYF,TGCAGCGTTGTCGGCACAGATACGCAGTATTTT
.,few,TRBJ1-1,TRBV7-6,CASSASGTLNTEAFF,TGTGCCAGCAGCGCATCCGGGACGTTGAACACTGAAGCTTTCTTT
.,many,TRBJ1-2,TRBV5-1,CASREDSNYGYTF,TGCGCCAGCAGAGAGGATTCTAACTATGGCTACACCTTC
.,few,TRBJ2-3,TRBV27,CASSSPDTRTDTQYF,TGTGCCAGCAGTTCCCCGGACACGCGCACAGATACGCAGTATTTT
.,many,TRBJ2-1,TRBV7-2,CASSLFTGAESEQFF,TGTGCCAGCAGCTTATTCACAGGCGCAGAGAGTGAGCAGTTCTTC
.,.,TRBJ2-7,TRBV29-1,CSVAFQSPYEQYF,TGCAGCGTTGCTTTCCAGTCCCCCTACGAGCAGTACTTC
TRBD1,few,TRBJ1-4,TRBV9,CASSVEGGLLEKLFF,TGTGCCAGCAGCGTAGAAGGGGGCTTATTGGAAAAACTGTTTTTT
TRBD2,few,TRBJ2-3,TRBV28,CASSLVSGIDFDTDTQYF,TGTGCCAGCAGTTTAGTGAGCGGGATAGATTTTGACACAGATACGCAGTATTTT
.,.,TRBJ2-7,TRBV2,CASSALNQGLEQYF,TGTGCCAGCAGTGCCCTTAACCAAGGTCTGGAGCAGTACTTC
TRBD1,few,TRBJ1-5,TRBV6-2/TRBV6-3,CASSTIRGPSSNQPQHF,TGTGCCAGCAGTACCATTAGGGGGCCGTCGAGCAATCAGCCCCAGCATTTT
TRBD1,.,TRBJ2-7,TRBV5-1,CASSFPSQGANKEQYF,TGCGCCAGCAGCTTTCCATCCCAGGGGGCGAACAAAGAGCAGTACTTC
.,.,TRBJ2-1,TRBV5-1,CASSLGRATMYNEQFF,TGCGCCAGCAGCTTGGGACGGGCAACGATGTACAATGAGCAGTTCTTC
TRBD2,few,TRBJ2-2,TRBV7-7,CASSRDRGDTGELFF,TGTGCTAGCAGCCGTGACCGGGGGGATACCGGGGAGCTGTTTTTT
TRBD2,.,TRBJ2-2,TRBV20-1,CSARTSGRGGELFF,TGCAGTGCTCGGACTAGCGGGAGAGGCGGGGAGCTGTTTTTT
TRBD1,few,TRBJ1-5,TRBV15,CATSRDRGLSQPQHF,TGTGCCACCAGCAGAGACAGGGGGTTGAGTCAGCCCCAGCATTTT
.,few,TRBJ1-3,TRBV7-9,CASSSPGTFSGNTIYF,TGTGCCAGCAGCTCCCCGGGGACATTCTCTGGAAACACCATATATTTT
.,.,TRBJ1-5,TRBV20-1,CSALLGNQPQHF,TGCAGTGCGTTGCTGGGCAATCAGCCCCAGCATTTT
.,.,TRBJ1-2,TRBV28,CASSFRGEDYGYTF,TGTGCCAGCAGTTTTCGAGGGGAGGATTATGGCTACACCTTC
TRBD1,few,TRBJ2-5,TRBV15,CATSRGDRESQETQYF,TGTGCCACCAGCAGAGGGGACAGAGAGAGCCAAGAGACCCAGTACTTC
.,few,TRBJ1-5,TRBV27,CASSLTAYSNQPQHF,TGTGCCAGCAGTTTGACAGCATATAGCAATCAGCCCCAGCATTTT
.,.,TRBJ1-2,TRBV24-1,CATSDPTRRPYGYTF,TGTGCCACCAGTGATCCGACACGACGTCCTTATGGCTACACCTTC
.,many,TRBJ2-3,TRBV29-1,CSVAFTDTQYF,TGCAGCGTTGCTTTCACAGATACGCAGTATTTT
TRBD2,few,TRBJ2-5,TRBV5-1,CASSGGTSGRGGETQYF,TGCGCCAGCAGCGGGGGTACTAGCGGGAGAGGAGGAGAGACCCAGTACTTC
.,few,TRBJ2-3,TRBV7-2,CASSLEVPTMDTQYF,TGTGCCAGCAGCTTAGAGGTCCCCACCATGGATACGCAGTATTTT
TRBD1,many,TRBJ2-2,TRBV15,CATSRRNRGQRAGELFF,TGTGCCACCAGCAGACGAAACAGGGGGCAGAGGGCCGGGGAGCTGTTTTTT
.,few,TRBJ1-1,TRBV12-3/TRBV12-4,CASSLPAPIDRRRDTEAFF,TGTGCCAGCAGTTTACCCGCACCTATCGACAGGCGTCGGGACACTGAAGCTTTCTTT
.,many,TRBJ2-1,TRBV12-3/TRBV12-4,CASSFYGRTENEQFF,TGTGCCAGCAGTTTTTACGGGAGGACAGAGAATGAGCAGTTCTTC
TRBD1,few,TRBJ2-7,TRBV6-4,CASSDTADSGQGTEQYF,TGTGCCAGCAGTGACACGGCCGACTCGGGACAGGGGACCGAGCAGTACTTC
TRBD1,.,TRBJ2-1,TRBV5-1,CASSSVPGTGEGNEQFF,TGCGCCAGCAGCTCCGTTCCCGGGACAGGGGAGGGCAATGAGCAGTTCTTC
.,.,TRBJ2-5,TRBV9,CASSGGTQYF,TGTGCCAGCAGCGGAGGGACCCAGTACTTC
TRBD1,few,TRBJ1-2,TRBV5-1,CASSSGQGTAYTF,TGCGCCAGCAGCTCTGGACAGGGCACGGCCTACACCTTC
TRBD2,.,TRBJ2-5,TRBV9,CASSVVGGSQETQYF,TGTGCCAGCAGCGTCGTGGGGGGGTCCCAAGAGACCCAGTACTTC
.,many,TRBJ2-3,TRBV20-1,CSALTGSGQGTQYF,TGCAGTGCTTTAACTGGGAGCGGGCAAGGTACGCAGTATTTT
TRBD2,many,TRBJ2-1,TRBV3-1,CASSQVYGGTSGRNEQFF,TGTGCCAGCAGCCAAGTTTATGGCGGGACTAGCGGGAGGAATGAGCAGTTCTTC
.,.,TRBJ1-5,TRBV6-1,CASTPTGNQPQHF,TGTGCCAGCACCCCTACAGGCAATCAGCCCCAGCATTTT
.,.,TRBJ2-1,TRBV5-1,CASSLGAALYNEQFF,TGCGCCAGCAGCTTGGGAGCGGCCTTGTACAATGAGCAGTTCTTC
.,many,TRBJ2-3,TRBV19,CASSKGAYTDTQYF,TGTGCCAGTAGTAAGGGTGCCTACACAGATACGCAGTATTTT
.,.,TRBJ2-1,TRBV4-2,CASSQARVGYNEQFF,TGTGCCAGCAGCCAAGCCAGGGTCGGCTACAATGAGCAGTTCTTC
.,few,TRBJ2-4,TRBV2,CASKGLRLAKNIQYF,TGTGCCAGTAAAGGACTGAGACTAGCCAAAAACATTCAGTACTTC
TRBD2,.,TRBJ2-7,TRBV12-3/TRBV12-4,CASSTRTSGAGEQYF,TGTGCCAGCAGTACCCGGACTAGCGGGGCTGGGGAGCAGTACTTC
.,.,TRBJ2-7,TRBV7-9,CASSLYRTAYEQYF,TGTGCCAGCAGCTTGTACAGGACGGCCTACGAGCAGTACTTC
TRBD2,many,TRBJ2-1,TRBV12-3/TRBV12-4,CASSLSGGPFHEQFF,TGTGCCAGCAGTTTATCGGGAGGGCCATTTCATGAGCAGTTCTTC
.,.,TRBJ2-3,TRBV7-2,CASSRDTKDTQYF,TGTGCCAGCAGCCGCGATACGAAGGATACGCAGTATTTT
.,few,TRBJ1-1,TRBV19,CASRGPEAFF,TGTGCCAGCAGAGGGCCTGAAGCTTTCTTT